The 11 T cell receptor beta chains below all came from one sample that was sequenced in a study of long-term antiretroviral therapy in people with HIV. With survey level as its setting, the immunoSEQ assay was v3.0. The protocol was immunoSEQ multiplex PCR, while the TCRdb copy is restricted to in-frame clones and leaves out a portion. The table shows 9,500 to 15,000 clones, with roughly 82% occurring only once. This specimen consisted of unsorted PBMCs, obtained roughly 8.1 years after starting antiretroviral therapy. The receptors were sampled from a man aged 50-60 years with HIV.

CDR3 residues: CASSSRQAGSTGELFF. The CDR3 DNA is TGTGCCAGCTCCTCTCGACAGGCCGGGAGCACCGGGGAGCTGTTTTTT. The chain is built from TRBV9 and TRBJ2-2; possibly TRBD1 or TRBD2 for D (6 bases each). This CDR3 is 16 amino acids long. CDR1 and CDR2 (germline): SGDLS, YYNGEE. Trimming removed 7 bases from V and 4 bases from J, with 20 bases in between.

The chain is built from TRBV5-5 and TRBJ2-5, with D uncertain. The CDR3 is made up of 11 amino acids. Looked up from germline, CDR1 is SGHKS and CDR2 is YYEKEE (reference sequence). V lost 6 bases, J lost 5 bases, and 8 bases lay in between. The CDR3: CASISTETQYF. CDR3 in DNA: TGTGCCAGCATCTCGACGGAGACCCAGTACTTC.

V is TRBV5-6 and J is TRBJ1-5; D uncertain. The germline CDR1 and CDR2 sequences are SGHDT and YYEEEE. The CDR3 covers 14 residues. Trimming took off 0 bases at V and 4 bases at J, with 8 bases between the two ends. CDR3 bases: TGTGCCAGCAGCTTGGCCGGGCCTAATCAGCCCCAGCATTTT. Amino acids: CASSLAGPNQPQHF.

This chain uses TRBV6-5 with TRBJ1-2; D gene uncertain. Germline V gene sequence: CDR1 MNHEY, CDR2 SVGAGI. The CDR3 length is 13 residues. With 6 bases removed from V and 3 bases from J, the gap between germline ends came to 11 bases. CDR3 residues: CASSPDGYYGYTF. CDR3 DNA sequence: TGTGCCAGCAGCCCGGACGGATACTATGGCTACACCTTC.

The gene calls are TRBV10-2 and TRBJ1-2; 7 nucleotides match TRBD1. The J segment lost 7 bases and the V segment lost 5 bases, leaving 4 bases of the junction unmatched. The CDR3 loop spans 12 amino acids. In germline, CDR1 is WSHSY, CDR2 SAAADI. The CDR3: CASSHTGAGYTF. The CDR3, as DNA: TGCGCCAGCAGTCACACAGGGGCTGGCTACACCTTC.

The chain couples TRBV6-5 to TRBJ2-3; 11 bases map to TRBD2. Germline CDR1 is MNHEY and CDR2 is SVGAGI. V lost 4 bases and J lost 1; bases outside the gene matches: 4. This CDR3 is built from 16 residues. DNA of the CDR3: TGTGCCAGCAGTTCGTTGACTAGCGGGGGCACAGATACGCAGTATTTT. Its protein is CASSSLTSGGTDTQYF.

The genes are TRBV4-1 and TRBJ1-5; D not certain. Trimming pared 4 bases from V and 4 bases from J, leaving 14 bases between. CDR3 size: 15 residues. Germline V gene sequence: CDR1 MGHRA, CDR2 YSYEKL. The CDR3 is CASSPREGQNQPQHF. The DNA for the CDR3 is TGCGCCAGCAGCCCCCGCGAGGGCCAGAATCAGCCCCAGCATTTT.

The chain links TRBV29-1 to TRBJ1-1, with 9 bases fitting TRBD1. Germline V CDR1 and CDR2: SQVTM, ANQGSEA. This CDR3 region has 14 residues. Trimming at V came to 4 bases and at J to 3 bases, leaving 6 bases not matched to a gene. The CDR3, as DNA: TGCAGCGTTGGACAGGGGGGTCTAGACACTGAAGCTTTCTTT. Protein product: CSVGQGGLDTEAFF.

This chain connects TRBV27 to TRBJ2-7, with 7 bases that match TRBD1. This CDR3 is built from 16 residues. J gave up 6 bases and V 0 bases, and 11 bases lay outside the gene matches. Germline CDR1 MNHEY, CDR2 SMNVEV (reference sequence). In DNA form, the CDR3 reads TGTGCCAGCAGTTTATCGATTAGGCAGGGGGTCGGCGAGCAGTACTTC. Translating gives CASSLSIRQGVGEQYF.

This clone was recorded a few times. The chain employs TRBV5-5 and TRBJ2-7; TRBD1 agrees at 7 bases. Germline CDR1 and CDR2: SGHKS and YYEKEE (reference sequence). The CDR3 extends over 15 amino acids. V was clipped by 5 bases and J by 0 bases; unmatched bases: 8. CDR3 nucleotide sequence: TGTGCCAGCAGAGACCTGGGGACAGCCTCCTACGAGCAGTACTTC. It yields the protein CASRDLGTASYEQYF.

The chain links TRBV19 to TRBJ2-3, with TRBD2 matching over 11 bases. V was clipped by 1 base and J by 14 bases; unmatched bases: 11. Germline loops: CDR1 LNHDA, CDR2 SQIVND (reference sequence). The CDR3 totals 15 residues. CDR3 sequence: CASSIAGLAGGLRYF. CDR3 in DNA: TGTGCCAGTAGTATAGCAGGGCTAGCGGGGGGTCTTCGGTATTTT.